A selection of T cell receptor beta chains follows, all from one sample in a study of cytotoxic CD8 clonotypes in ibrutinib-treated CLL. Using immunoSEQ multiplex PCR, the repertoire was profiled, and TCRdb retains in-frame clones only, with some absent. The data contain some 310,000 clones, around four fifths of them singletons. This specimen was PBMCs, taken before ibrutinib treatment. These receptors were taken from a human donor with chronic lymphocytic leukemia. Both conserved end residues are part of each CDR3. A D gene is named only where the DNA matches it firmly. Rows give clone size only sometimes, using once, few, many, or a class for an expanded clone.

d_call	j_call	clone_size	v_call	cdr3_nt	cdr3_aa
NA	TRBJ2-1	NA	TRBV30	TGTGCCTGGAAACATCTTGGGGGACAAAGGTCCTACAATGAGCAGTTCTTC	CAWKHLGGQRSYNEQFF
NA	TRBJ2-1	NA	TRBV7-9	TGTGCCAGCAGCTTAGTGAGTTGGCAGGGTGCCAATGAGCAGTTCTTC	CASSLVSWQGANEQFF
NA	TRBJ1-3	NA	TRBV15	TGTGCCATCCAGAAGGCTGGAAACACCATATATTTT	CAIQKAGNTIYF
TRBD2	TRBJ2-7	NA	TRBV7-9	TGTGCCAGCAGCTCGAGGACTAGCGTATTATCTGGCGAGCAGTACTTC	CASSSRTSVLSGEQYF
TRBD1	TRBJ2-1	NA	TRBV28	TGTGCCAGCAGATTTACCTCAGACAGGGGCCTTTACAATGAGCAGTTCTTC	CASRFTSDRGLYNEQFF
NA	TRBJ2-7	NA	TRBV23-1	TGCGCCAGCAGTCAATCTCAGGGGCCCTTATCCGTCGAGCAGTACTTC	CASSQSQGPLSVEQYF
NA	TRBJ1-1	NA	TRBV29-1	TGCAGCGTTGAAGATCCGGGCACTGAAGCTTTCTTT	CSVEDPGTEAFF
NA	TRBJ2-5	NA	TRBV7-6	TGTGCCAGCAGCTTAAGATCGGCGGGCGTCTCCGTACAGTACTTC	CASSLRSAGVSVQYF
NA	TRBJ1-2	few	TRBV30	TGTGCCTGGATTGGAAAACGTAGCCGGGGCTACACCTTC	CAWIGKRSRGYTF
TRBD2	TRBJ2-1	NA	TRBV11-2	TGTGCCAGCAGGCCCTCGGGATCTAGCGGGAAGTACAATGAGCAGTTCTTC	CASRPSGSSGKYNEQFF
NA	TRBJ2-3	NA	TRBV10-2	TGCGCCAGCGAGGGACTTCTTAGCACAGATACGCAGTATTTT	CASEGLLSTDTQYF
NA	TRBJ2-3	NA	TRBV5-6	TGTGCCAGCAGCTTTGTCGGAGTAGGCTTAACGCAGTATTTT	CASSFVGVGLTQYF
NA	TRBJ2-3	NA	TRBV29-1	TGCAGCGTCGTAGAGGGCACAGATACGCAGTATTTT	CSVVEGTDTQYF
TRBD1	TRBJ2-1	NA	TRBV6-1	TGTGCCAGCAGTGAATTAAGGACAGGTCTTTACAATGAGCAGTTCTTC	CASSELRTGLYNEQFF
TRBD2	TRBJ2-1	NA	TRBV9	TGTGCCAGCAGCCCAAGACTAGCGGGAGGGCGCCACAATGAGCAGTTCTTC	CASSPRLAGGRHNEQFF